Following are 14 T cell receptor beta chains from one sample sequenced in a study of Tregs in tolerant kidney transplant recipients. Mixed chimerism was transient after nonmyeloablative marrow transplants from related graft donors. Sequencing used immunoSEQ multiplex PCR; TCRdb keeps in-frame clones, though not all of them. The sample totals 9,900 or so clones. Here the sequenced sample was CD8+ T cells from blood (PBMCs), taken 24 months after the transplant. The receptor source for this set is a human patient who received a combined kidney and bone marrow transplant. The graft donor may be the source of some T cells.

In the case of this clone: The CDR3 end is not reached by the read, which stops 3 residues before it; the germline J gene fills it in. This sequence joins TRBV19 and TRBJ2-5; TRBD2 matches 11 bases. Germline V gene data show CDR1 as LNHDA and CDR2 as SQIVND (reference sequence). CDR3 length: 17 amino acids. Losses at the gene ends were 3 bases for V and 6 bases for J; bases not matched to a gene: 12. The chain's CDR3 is CASSIRPGTSGVKTQYF. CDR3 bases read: TGTGCCAGTAGTATTAGGCCCGGGACTAGCGGCGTCAAGACC.

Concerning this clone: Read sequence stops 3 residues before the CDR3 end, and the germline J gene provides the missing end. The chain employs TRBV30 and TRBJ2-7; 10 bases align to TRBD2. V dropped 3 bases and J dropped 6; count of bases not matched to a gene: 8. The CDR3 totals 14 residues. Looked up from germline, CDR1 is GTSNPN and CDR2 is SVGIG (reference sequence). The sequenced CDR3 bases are TGTGCCTGGAGCAAGACTAGCGGGTACGGCGAG. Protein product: CAWSKTSGYGE. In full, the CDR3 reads CAWSKTSGYGEQYF.

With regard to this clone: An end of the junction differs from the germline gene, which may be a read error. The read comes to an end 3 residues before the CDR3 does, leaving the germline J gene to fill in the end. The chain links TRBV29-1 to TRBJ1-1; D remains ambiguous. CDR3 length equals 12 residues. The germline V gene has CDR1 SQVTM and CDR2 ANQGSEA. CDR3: CSVAGWNAEAFF. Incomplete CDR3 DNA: TGCAGCGTTGCGGGGTGGAACGCTGAA.

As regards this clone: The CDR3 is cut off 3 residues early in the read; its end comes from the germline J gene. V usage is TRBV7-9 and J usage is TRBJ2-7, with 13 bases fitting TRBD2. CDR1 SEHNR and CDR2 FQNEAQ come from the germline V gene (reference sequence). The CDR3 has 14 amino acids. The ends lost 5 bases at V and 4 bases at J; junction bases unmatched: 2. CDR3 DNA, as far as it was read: TGTGCCAGCAGCGGACTAGCGGGAGAGTACGAG. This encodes CASSGLAGEYE. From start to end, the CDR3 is CASSGLAGEYEQYF. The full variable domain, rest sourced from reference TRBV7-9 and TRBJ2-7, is DTGVSQNPRHKITKRGQNVTFRCDPISEHNRLYWYRQTLGQGPEFLTYFQNEAQLEKSRLLSDRFSAERPKGSFSTLEIQRTEQGDSAMYLCASSGLAGEYEQYFGPGTRLTVT.

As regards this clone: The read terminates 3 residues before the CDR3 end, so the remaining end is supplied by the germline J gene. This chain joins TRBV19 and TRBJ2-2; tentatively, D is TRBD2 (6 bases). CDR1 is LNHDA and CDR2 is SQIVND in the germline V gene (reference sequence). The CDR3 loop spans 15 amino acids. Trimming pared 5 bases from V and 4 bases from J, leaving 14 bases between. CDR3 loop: CASSGLRDSTGELFF. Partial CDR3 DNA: TGTGCCAGTAGTGGTCTCCGGGACTCCACCGGGGAG.

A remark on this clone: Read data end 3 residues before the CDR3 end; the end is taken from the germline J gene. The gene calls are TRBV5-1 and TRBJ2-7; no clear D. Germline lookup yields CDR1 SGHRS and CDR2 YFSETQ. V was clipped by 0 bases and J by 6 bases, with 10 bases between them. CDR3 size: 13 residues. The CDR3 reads CASSLDLRAEQYF. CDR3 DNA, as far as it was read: TGCGCCAGCAGCTTGGATCTTAGGGCCGAG.

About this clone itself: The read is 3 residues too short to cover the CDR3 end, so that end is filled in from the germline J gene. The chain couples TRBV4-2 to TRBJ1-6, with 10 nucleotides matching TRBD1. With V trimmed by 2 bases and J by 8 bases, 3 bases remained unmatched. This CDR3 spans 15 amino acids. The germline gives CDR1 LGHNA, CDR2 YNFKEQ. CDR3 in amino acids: CASSQPGTGDSPLHF. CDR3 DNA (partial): TGTGCCAGCAGCCAACCGGGGACAGGGGATTCACCC.

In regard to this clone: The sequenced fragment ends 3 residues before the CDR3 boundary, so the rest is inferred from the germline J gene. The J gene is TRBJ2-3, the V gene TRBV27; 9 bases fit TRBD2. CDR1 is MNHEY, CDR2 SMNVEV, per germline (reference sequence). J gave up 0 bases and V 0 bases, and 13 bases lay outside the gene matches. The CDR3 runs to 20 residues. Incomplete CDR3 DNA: TGTGCCAGCAGTTTATCTGTATCGCGGCGGGAGGGCCGTAGCACAGATACG. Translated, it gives CASSLSVSRREGRSTDT. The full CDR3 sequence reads CASSLSVSRREGRSTDTQYF.

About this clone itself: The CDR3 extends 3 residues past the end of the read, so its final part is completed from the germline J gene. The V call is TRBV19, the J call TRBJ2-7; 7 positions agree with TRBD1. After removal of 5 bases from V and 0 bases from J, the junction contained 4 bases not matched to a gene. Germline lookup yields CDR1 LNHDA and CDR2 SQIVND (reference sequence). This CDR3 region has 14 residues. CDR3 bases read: TGTGCCAGTAGTCCAACAGGGGCCTCCTACGAG. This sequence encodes CASSPTGASYE. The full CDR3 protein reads CASSPTGASYEQYF.

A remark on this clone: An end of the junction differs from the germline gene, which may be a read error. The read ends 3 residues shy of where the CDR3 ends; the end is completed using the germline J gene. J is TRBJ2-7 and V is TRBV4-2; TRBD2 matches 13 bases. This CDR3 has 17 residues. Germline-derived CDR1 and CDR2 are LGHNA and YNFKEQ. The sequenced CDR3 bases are TGCGCCAGCAGCCAAGACGGCTGGACTAGCGGGAGTGGCGAG. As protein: CASSQDGWTSGSGE. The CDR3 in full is CASSQDGWTSGSGEQYF.

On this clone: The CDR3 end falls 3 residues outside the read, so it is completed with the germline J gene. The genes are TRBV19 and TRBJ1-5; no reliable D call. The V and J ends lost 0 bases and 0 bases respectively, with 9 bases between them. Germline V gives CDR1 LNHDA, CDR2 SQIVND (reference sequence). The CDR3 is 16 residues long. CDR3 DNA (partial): TGTGCCAGTAGTATAGATGGGCCCTATAGCAATCAGCCC. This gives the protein CASSIDGPYSNQP. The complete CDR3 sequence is CASSIDGPYSNQPQHF.

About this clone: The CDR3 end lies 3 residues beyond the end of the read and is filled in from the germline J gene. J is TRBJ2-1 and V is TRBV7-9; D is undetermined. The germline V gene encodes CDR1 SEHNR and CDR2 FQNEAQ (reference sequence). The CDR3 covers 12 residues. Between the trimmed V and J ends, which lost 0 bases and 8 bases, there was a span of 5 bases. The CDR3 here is CASSLAGYEQFF. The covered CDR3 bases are TGTGCCAGCAGCTTAGCAGGGTATGAG.

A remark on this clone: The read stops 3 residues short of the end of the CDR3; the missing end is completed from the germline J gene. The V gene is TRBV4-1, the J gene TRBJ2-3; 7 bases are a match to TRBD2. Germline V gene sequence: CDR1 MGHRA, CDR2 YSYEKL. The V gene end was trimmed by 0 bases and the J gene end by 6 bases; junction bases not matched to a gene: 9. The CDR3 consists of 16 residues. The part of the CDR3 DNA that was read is TGCGCCAGCAGCCAAGAGGTTGGCGGGAGCGGCGATACG. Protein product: CASSQEVGGSGDT. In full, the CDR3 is CASSQEVGGSGDTQYF.

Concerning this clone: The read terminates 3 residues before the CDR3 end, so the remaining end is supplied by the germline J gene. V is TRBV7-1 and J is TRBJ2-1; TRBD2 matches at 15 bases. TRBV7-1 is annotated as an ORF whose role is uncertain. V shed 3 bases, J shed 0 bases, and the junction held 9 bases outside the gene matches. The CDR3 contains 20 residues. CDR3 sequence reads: CASSSLLGLAGGASYNEQFF. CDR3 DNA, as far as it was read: TGTGCCAGCAGCTCTCTCTTGGGACTAGCGGGAGGAGCCTCCTACAATGAG.